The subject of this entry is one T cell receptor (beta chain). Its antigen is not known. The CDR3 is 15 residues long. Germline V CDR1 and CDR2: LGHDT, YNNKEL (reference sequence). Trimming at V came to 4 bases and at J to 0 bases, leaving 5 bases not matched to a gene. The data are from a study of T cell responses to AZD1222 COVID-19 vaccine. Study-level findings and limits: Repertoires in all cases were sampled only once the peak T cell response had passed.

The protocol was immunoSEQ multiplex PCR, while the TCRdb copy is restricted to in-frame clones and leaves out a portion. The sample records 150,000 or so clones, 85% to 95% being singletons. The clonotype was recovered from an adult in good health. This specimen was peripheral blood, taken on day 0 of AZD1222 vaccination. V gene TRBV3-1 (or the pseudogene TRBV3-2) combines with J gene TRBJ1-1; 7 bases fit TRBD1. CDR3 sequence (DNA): TGTGCCAGCAGCCTAACAGGGGTGTTGAACACTGAAGCTTTCTTT. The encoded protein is CASSLTGVLNTEAFF.